This T cell receptor (beta chain) was profiled in a study of T-cell memory formation after mild COVID-19. Overall study results and limits: CD4+ bias marked clones expanding day 15 to 37, unlike balanced contracting clones. Pre-infection memory already had some responding clones, implying cross-reactive memory joined. Confirmation was lacking for SARS-CoV-2 specificity of second-wave clones that peaked on day 37.

Each CDR3 protein is one row after TCRdb ran MiXCR on the 5' RACE reads. The repertoire holds tens of thousands of distinct CDR3 sequences, with about 7.3% as singletons. Remarks on this clonotype: The antigen is undetermined. With a much larger clone just one base away, this may be a read error.

Germline CDR1 is SGHTA and CDR2 is FQGNSA. The CDR3 has 15 amino acids. Trimming pared 6 bases from V and 4 bases from J, leaving 16 bases between. The sequence was obtained from a man between 18 and 35 years old who had mild COVID-19 (a few samples of this study predate the infection). Cell type and time point are not known. This chain uses TRBV7-2 with TRBJ2-1; D call uncertain. Sequencing was performed on PBMCs or a T cell subset sorted from them (not recorded which). Here the CDR3 DNA reads TGTGCCAGCAGAGTCACCTGGACCGATTACAATGAGCAGTTCTTC. Its translation: CASRVTWTDYNEQFF.